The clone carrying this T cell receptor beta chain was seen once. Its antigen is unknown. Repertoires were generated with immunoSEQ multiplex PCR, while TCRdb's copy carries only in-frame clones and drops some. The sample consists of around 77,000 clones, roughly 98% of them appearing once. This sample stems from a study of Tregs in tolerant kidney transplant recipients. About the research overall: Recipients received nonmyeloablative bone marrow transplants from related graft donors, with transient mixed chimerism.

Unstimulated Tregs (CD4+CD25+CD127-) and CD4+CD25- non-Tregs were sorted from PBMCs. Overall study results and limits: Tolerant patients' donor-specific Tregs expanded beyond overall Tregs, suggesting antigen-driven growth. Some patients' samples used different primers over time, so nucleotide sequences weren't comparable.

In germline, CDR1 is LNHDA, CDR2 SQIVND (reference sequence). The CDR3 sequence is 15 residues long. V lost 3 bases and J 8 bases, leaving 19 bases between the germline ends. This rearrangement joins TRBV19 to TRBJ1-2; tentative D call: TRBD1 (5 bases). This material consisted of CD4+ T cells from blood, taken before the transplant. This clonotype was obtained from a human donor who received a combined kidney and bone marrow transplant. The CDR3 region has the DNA TGTGCCAGTAGTATCGAGTATAGCAGGGTTAGAGGCTACACCTTC. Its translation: CASSIEYSRVRGYTF.